The sequence of this TCR beta chain was determined in a study of OX40 agonist ivuxolimab in advanced cancers. About the study: The study treated patients with ivuxolimab, an agonistic anti-OX40 (CD134) antibody.

V was trimmed by 4 bases and J by 0 bases, leaving 10 bases between them. Germline V gives CDR1 SEHNR, CDR2 FQNEAQ (reference sequence). This CDR3 is built from 15 residues. Details on this clone: No antigen is known for it.

The table came from immunoSEQ multiplex PCR; TCRdb's copy has only in-frame clones and leaves some out. The table has approximately 81,000 clones, 88% seen once. Autoimmune disease history or systemic immunosuppression led to patient exclusion. The study's findings and limits: Also present in some nonresponders was a low level of normalized T-cell clonal expansion. Researchers report that CD8+ T cells had, on average, more expanded clones than CD4+.

Sample: CD4+ or CD8+ T cells sorted from blood, taken in a trial of the OX40 agonist ivuxolimab. The clonotype originates from an adult with an advanced solid tumor such as melanoma, head and neck, liver or kidney cancer. V and J are TRBV7-9 and TRBJ1-3, with D possibly TRBD1 on 6 matching bases. The CDR3 protein is CASSSTGFSGNTIYF. Here the CDR3 DNA reads TGTGCCAGCAGCTCGACAGGATTCTCTGGAAACACCATATATTTT. Based on the CDR3 plus reference TRBV7-9 and TRBJ1-3, the full variable domain is DTGVSQNPRHKITKRGQNVTFRCDPISEHNRLYWYRQTLGQGPEFLTYFQNEAQLEKSRLLSDRFSAERPKGSFSTLEIQRTEQGDSAMYLCASSSTGFSGNTIYFGEGSWLTVV.